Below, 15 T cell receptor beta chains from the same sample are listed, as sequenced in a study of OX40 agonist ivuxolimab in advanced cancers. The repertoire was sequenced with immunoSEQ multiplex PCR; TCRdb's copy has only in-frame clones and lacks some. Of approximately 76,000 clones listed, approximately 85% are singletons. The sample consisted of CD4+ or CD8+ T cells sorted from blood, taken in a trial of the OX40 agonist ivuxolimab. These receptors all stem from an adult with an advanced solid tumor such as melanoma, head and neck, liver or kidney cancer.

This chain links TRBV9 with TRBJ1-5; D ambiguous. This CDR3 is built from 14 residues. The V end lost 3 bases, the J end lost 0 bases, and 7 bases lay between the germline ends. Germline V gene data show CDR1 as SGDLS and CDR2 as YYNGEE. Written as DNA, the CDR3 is TGTGCCAGCAGCGGACCAAATAGCAATCAGCCCCAGCATTTT. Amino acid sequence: CASSGPNSNQPQHF.

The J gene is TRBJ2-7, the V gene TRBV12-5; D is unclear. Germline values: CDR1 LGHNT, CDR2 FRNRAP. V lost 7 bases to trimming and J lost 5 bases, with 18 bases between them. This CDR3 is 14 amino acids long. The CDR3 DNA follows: TGTGCTAGTGCCCCCCGGCCGACGTTCCACGAGCAGTACTTC. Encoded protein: CASAPRPTFHEQYF.

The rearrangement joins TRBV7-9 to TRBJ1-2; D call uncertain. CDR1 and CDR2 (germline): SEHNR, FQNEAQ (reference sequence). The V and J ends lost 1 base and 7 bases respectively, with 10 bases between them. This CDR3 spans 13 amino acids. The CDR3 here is CASSLGGSSGYTF. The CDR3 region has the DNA TGTGCCAGCAGCTTAGGGGGATCGAGTGGCTACACCTTC.

This CDR3 reads CASSFKVVGGGSGYNEQFF. The CDR3 DNA follows: TGCGCCAGCAGCTTTAAAGTAGTTGGTGGCGGGAGTGGCTACAATGAGCAGTTCTTC. The chain combines TRBV5-1 with TRBJ2-1; 7 bases line up with TRBD2. The CDR3 totals 19 residues. The junction had 17 bases not matched to a gene; V was cut back by 2 bases and J by 3 bases. The germline V gene encodes CDR1 SGHRS and CDR2 YFSETQ.

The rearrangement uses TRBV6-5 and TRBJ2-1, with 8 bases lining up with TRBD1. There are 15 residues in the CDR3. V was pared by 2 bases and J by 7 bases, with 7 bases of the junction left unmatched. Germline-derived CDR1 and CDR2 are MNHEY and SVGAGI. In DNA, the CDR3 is TGTGCCAGCAGTTACACCAGGACAGGGAGTAATGAGCAGTTCTTC. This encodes CASSYTRTGSNEQFF.

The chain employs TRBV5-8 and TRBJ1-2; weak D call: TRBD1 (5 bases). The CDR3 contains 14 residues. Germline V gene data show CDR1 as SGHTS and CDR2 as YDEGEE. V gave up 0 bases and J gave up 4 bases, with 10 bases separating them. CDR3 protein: CASSLGGARYGYTF. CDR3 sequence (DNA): TGTGCCAGCAGCTTGGGAGGGGCTCGCTATGGCTACACCTTC.

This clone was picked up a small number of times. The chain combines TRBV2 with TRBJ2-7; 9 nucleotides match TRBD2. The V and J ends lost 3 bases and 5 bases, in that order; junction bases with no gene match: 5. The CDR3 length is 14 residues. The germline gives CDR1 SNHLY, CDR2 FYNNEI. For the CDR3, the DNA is TGTGCCAGCAGTGACCGCGGGAGGGCCAACGAGCAGTACTTC. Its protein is CASSDRGRANEQYF.

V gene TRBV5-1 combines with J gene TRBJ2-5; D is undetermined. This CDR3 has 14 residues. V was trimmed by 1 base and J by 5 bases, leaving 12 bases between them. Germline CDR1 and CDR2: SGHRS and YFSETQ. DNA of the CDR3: TGCGCCAGCAGCTTGATTGCGGACCGCGAGACCCAGTACTTC. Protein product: CASSLIADRETQYF.

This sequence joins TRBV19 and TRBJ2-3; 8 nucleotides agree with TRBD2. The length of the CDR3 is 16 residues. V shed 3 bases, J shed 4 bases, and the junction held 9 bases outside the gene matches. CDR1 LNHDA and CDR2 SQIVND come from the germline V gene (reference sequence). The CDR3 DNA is TGTGCCAGTAGTATCCAAGCGGGAGTAGGGGCAGATACGCAGTATTTT. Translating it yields CASSIQAGVGADTQYF.

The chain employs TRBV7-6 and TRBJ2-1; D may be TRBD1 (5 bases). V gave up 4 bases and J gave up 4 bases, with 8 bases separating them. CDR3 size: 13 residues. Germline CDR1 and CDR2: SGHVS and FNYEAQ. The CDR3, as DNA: TGTGCCAGCAGCTCCGACAGTTACAATGAGCAGTTCTTC. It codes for CASSSDSYNEQFF.

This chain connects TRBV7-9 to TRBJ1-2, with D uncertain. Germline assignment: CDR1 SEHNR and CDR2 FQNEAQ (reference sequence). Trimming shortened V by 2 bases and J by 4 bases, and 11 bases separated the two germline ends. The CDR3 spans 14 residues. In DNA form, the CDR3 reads TGTGCCAGCAGCTTATCGGCGGCAGGCTATGGCTACACCTTC. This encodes CASSLSAAGYGYTF.

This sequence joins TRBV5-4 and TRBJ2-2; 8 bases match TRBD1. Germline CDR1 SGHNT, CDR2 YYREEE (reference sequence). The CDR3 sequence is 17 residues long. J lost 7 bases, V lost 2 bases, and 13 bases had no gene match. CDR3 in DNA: TGTGCCAGCAGCTTCGGCGGGCGCAGGGGGCATGACGGGGAGCTGTTTTTT. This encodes CASSFGGRRGHDGELFF.

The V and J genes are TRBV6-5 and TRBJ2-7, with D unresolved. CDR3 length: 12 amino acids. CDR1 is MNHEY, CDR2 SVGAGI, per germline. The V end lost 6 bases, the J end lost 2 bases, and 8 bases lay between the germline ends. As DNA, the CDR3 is TGTGCCAGCAGCTCCCAGCCCTACGAGCAGTACTTC. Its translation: CASSSQPYEQYF.

The CDR3 region is CASGPGGTASNQPQHF. CDR3 DNA sequence: TGTGCTAGTGGCCCTGGCGGGACGGCTAGCAATCAGCCCCAGCATTTT. The V call is TRBV12-5, the J call TRBJ1-5, with a weak D call TRBD1 (5 bases). The CDR3 sequence is 16 residues long. The V end was cut by 6 bases, the J end by 0 bases, with 15 bases between. CDR1 LGHNT and CDR2 FRNRAP come from the germline V gene.

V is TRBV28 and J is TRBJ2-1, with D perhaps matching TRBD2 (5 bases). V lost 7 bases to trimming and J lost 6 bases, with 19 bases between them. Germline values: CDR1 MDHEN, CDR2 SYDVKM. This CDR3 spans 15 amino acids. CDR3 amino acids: CASNIQRVPLNEQFF. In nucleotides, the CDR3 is TGTGCCAGCAACATACAGAGGGTCCCTCTCAATGAGCAGTTCTTC. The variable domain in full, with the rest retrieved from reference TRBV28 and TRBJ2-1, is DVKVTQSSRYLVKRTGEKVFLECVQDMDHENMFWYRQDPGLGLRLIYFSYDVKMKEKGDIPEGYSVSREKKERFSLILESASTNQTSMYLCASNIQRVPLNEQFFGPGTRLTVL.